The rows below give T cell receptor beta chains drawn from one sample of a study of post-analysis software for immune sequencing data. TCRdb reanalysed the PCR reads using MiXCR and keeps one entry per CDR3 protein. Of fewer than 700,000 distinct CDR3 sequences listed, roughly 46% are singletons. The sample consisted of blood. These receptors were taken from a girl between 5 and 17 years old with multiple sclerosis. Both conserved end residues are part of each CDR3. The D gene is left open where the match is weak. Clone size is shown for a subset of rows, as once, few, many or a class of expanded clone.

TRBJ1-2	TRBD1	-	TRBV5-1	TGCGCCAGCAGTTCCGGGACAGAGGGGGGAGGCTACACCTTC	CASSSGTEGGGYTF
TRBJ2-4	-	-	TRBV12-3/TRBV12-4	TGTGCCAGCAGTTCCACAGGGACGGGCAAAAACATTCAGTACTTC	CASSSTGTGKNIQYF
TRBJ2-3	-	-	TRBV5-1	TGCGCCAGCAGCTTACTCAACAGAGGCTCACGGACGCAGTATTTT	CASSLLNRGSRTQYF
TRBJ2-7	TRBD1	once	TRBV6-5	TGTGCCAGCAGCTCCAGGACAGGGTCAAGGTACGAGCAGTACTTC	CASSSRTGSRYEQYF
TRBJ2-1	TRBD2	-	TRBV24-1	TGTGCCACCAGTGATTGGACTAGCGGGGATGAGCAGTTCTTC	CATSDWTSGDEQFF
TRBJ1-6	TRBD1	-	TRBV20-1	TGCAGTGCCGAACAGGGGAGGAATTCACCCCTCCACTTT	CSAEQGRNSPLHF
TRBJ1-2	TRBD1	few	TRBV20-1	TGCAGTGCAATCGACAGGGCAAACTATGGCTACACCTTC	CSAIDRANYGYTF
TRBJ1-2	-	-	TRBV20-1	TGCAGTGCTAGTGCGGAGAGAGTTGGTAACTATGGCTACACCTTC	CSASAERVGNYGYTF
TRBJ2-3	-	-	TRBV2	TGTGCCGGCGGGGACAAGCGGGGCAGCACAGATACGCAGTATTTT	CAGGDKRGSTDTQYF
TRBJ2-3	-	-	TRBV10-2	TGCGCCAGCAGTGATTACCGCACAGATACGCAGTATTTT	CASSDYRTDTQYF
TRBJ2-3	-	-	TRBV20-1	TGCAGTGCTAGAGGTCAGGAGGATACGCAGTATTTT	CSARGQEDTQYF